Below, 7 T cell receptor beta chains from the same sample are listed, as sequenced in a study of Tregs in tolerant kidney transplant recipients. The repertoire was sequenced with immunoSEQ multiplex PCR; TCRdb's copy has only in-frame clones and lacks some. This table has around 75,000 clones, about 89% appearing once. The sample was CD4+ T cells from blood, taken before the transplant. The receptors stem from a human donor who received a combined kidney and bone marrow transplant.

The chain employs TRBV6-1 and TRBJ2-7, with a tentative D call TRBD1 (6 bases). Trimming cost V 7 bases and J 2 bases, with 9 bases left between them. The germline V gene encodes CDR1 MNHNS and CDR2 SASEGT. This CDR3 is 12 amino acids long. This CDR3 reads CASMDSTYEQYF. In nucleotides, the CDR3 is TGTGCCAGCATGGACAGTACCTACGAGCAGTACTTC.

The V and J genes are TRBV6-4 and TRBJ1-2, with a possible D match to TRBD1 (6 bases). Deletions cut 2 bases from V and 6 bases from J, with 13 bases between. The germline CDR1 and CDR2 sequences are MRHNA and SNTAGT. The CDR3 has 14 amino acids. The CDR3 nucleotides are TGTGCCAGCAGTGACGTCGACAGGATTCATGGCTACACCTTC. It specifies CASSDVDRIHGYTF.

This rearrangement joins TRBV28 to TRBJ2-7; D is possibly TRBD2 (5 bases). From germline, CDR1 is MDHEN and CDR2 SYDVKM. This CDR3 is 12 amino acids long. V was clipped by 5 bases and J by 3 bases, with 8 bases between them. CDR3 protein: CASSTGNYEQYF. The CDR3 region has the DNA TGTGCCAGCAGTACGGGAAACTACGAGCAGTACTTC.

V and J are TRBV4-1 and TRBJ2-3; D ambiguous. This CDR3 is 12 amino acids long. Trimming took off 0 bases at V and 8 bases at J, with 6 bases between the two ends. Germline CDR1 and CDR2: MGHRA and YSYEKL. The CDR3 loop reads CASSQDSSTQYF. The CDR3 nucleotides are TGCGCCAGCAGCCAAGATTCCAGTACGCAGTATTTT.

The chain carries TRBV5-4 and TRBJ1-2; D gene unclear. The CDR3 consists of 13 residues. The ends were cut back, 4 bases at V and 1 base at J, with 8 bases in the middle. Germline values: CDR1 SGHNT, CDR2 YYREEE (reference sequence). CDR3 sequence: CASSRTDNYGYTF. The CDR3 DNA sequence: TGTGCCAGCAGCCGTACAGATAACTATGGCTACACCTTC.

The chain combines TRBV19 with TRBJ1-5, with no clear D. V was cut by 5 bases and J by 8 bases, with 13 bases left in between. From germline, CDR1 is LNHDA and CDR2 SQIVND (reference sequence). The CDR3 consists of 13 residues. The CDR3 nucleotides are TGTGCCAGTAGTGAAGTCCCCGAGGAGCCCCAGCATTTT. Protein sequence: CASSEVPEEPQHF. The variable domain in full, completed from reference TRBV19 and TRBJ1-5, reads DGGITQSPKYLFRKEGQNVTLSCEQNLNHDAMYWYRQDPGQGLRLIYYSQIVNDFQKGDIAEGYSVSREKKESFPLTVTSAQKNPTAFYLCASSEVPEEPQHFGDGTRLSIL.

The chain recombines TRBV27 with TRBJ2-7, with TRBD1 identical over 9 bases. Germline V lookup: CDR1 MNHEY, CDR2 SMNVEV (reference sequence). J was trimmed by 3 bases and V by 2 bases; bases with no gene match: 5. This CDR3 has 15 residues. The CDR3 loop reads CASSLRWTGDYEQYF. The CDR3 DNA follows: TGTGCCAGCAGTTTACGATGGACAGGGGACTACGAGCAGTACTTC.